What follows describes a single T cell receptor (beta chain). Its antigen target is currently unknown. Qualities for individual bases were not recorded, and no much larger clone is one base off. Ficoll-Paque density gradient centrifugation was used to isolate PBMCs. The sample belongs to a study of T-cell memory formation after mild COVID-19 (dated by TCRdb to 2020 to 2022). Broadly, across the study: TCR sequence clusters from the two donors were largely donor specific. T-cell clones expanding and contracting after mild COVID-19 in a couple of donors were tracked by longitudinal TCRalpha and TCRbeta repertoire sequencing. Two young, previously healthy adult volunteers made up the cohort, one male and one female.

Points the paper makes about the study in general: Some responding clones were detected in pre-infection memory, suggesting pre-existing cross-reactive memory T cells joined the SARS-CoV-2 response. Contracting CD4+ clones turned up mainly in the CM and EM memory subsets, whereas EMRA was where CD8+ clones were enriched. Only a couple of mild cases were covered in the study, and larger cohorts including severe cases with pre-infection samples were considered necessary. Clones contracting from day 15 to 85 had balanced CD4/CD8 phenotypes, while a second wave expanding from day 15 to 37 was biased towards CD4+. The second-wave clones that peaked on day 37 were not confirmed to be SARS-CoV-2 specific.

Instrument used: Illumina NovaSeq 6000. TCRalpha and TCRbeta cDNA libraries were constructed by 5'RACE with constant-segment primers, with sample barcodes and unique molecular identifiers being introduced. Trizol reagent was used to extract RNA from every sample. Libraries were amplified in two PCR steps, with a second sample barcode and Illumina TruSeq adapters added in the second step. Libraries were sequenced on an Illumina NovaSeq with 2 x 150 bp paired-end reads. The paper's processing steps were these. Reads were demultiplexed and collapsed into UMI-guided consensus sequences with migec v1.2.7. Using mixcr v2.1.11, UMI consensuses were aligned to TRA and TRB V and J templates and then assembled into clonotypes. A clonotype was counted as expanded or contracted only if both edgeR and NoisET called the change significant, with noise models trained on biological replicates. For edgeR calls, the thresholds were a false discovery rate-adjusted p below 0.01 and a log2 fold-change of 1. As an exploratory analysis of dynamics, max-normalized trajectories of the 1000 most abundant clonotypes were examined by PCA with hierarchical clustering. Each responding clone was given a CD4 or CD8 phenotype based on the CD4+ and CD8+ repertoires, which had been sequenced separately. The raw public data were reprocessed by TCRdb itself: fastp quality trimming at Q25, MiXCR clonotype calling, in-frame beta chains only. Each entry is one CDR3 protein sequence, shown with its most common DNA and genes. Clone size and V and J calls follow TCRdb, not the original study. This sample has roughly 450,000 distinct CDR3 sequences in its table, and over 15% of those were observed once. In total, the top ten clones hold around 12% of the sample.

Material for sequencing was PBMCs or a T cell subset sorted from them (not recorded which). This clonotype was obtained from an adult woman who had mild COVID-19 (a few samples of this study predate the infection). The sample titles of this study are shuffled in the database, so cell type and time point are left out; the donor was told from shared clones.

The encoded CDR3 is CASLYDSTDTQYF. The nucleotide sequence is TGTGCCAGCCTTTACGATAGCACAGATACGCAGTATTTT. The rearrangement combines TRBV7-9 with TRBJ2-3, with the D gene call left open. The CDR3 measures 13 amino acids from cysteine to phenylalanine. Left in the record is the CDR3 DNA by itself, 39 bases read in frame from the first base. V drops 8 bases and J drops 0 bases, leaving 9 bases in between. The germline V gene (reference sequence) gives CDR1 as SEHNR and CDR2 as FQNEAQ.